Listed below are T cell receptor beta chains from one sample, sequenced in a study of blood T cell repertoires in COVID-19. TCRdb's copy holds only in-frame clones and misses some; the assay was immunoSEQ multiplex PCR. The sample records about 440,000 clones, approximately 90% being singletons. Specimen: peripheral blood. Receptors originate from a woman under 40 with acute or convalescent COVID-19. Each CDR3 is given with its conserved first and last residue. A D gene is named only where the DNA matches it firmly. Not every row has a clone size; where given, it reads once, few, many or a size class.

CDR3: CASSVDQYNNEQFF
DNA: TGTGCCAGCAGCGTAGATCAGTACAACAATGAGCAGTTCTTC
D: -
size: -
J: TRBJ2-1
V: TRBV9

CDR3: CASSRSGQERGYGYTF
DNA: TGTGCCAGCAGCCGTTCGGGACAGGAGAGGGGCTATGGCTACACCTTC
D: TRBD1
size: -
J: TRBJ1-2
V: TRBV5-4

CDR3: CASSYNRDYGYTF
DNA: TGTGCCAGCAGTTATAACAGGGATTATGGCTACACCTTC
D: -
size: -
J: TRBJ1-2
V: TRBV12-3/TRBV12-4

CDR3: CASSLRATDSLVVNEQFF
DNA: TGTGCCAGCAGTCTAAGGGCCACCGACAGCCTCGTCGTCAATGAGCAGTTCTTC
D: -
size: -
J: TRBJ2-1
V: TRBV6-6

CDR3: CASSLGRGNTEAFF
DNA: TGTGCCAGCAGTTTAGGCAGGGGCAACACTGAAGCTTTCTTT
D: -
size: once
J: TRBJ1-1
V: TRBV27

CDR3: CASSSRGGNQPQHF
DNA: TGTGCCAGCAGTAGCAGGGGAGGCAATCAGCCCCAGCATTTT
D: -
size: -
J: TRBJ1-5
V: TRBV6-6

CDR3: CASSRDRVELFF
DNA: TGTGCCAGCAGCCGGGACAGGGTGGAACTGTTTTTT
D: -
size: -
J: TRBJ1-4
V: TRBV21-1

CDR3: CSASETGPYEQYF
DNA: TGCAGTGCTAGTGAGACAGGACCCTACGAGCAGTACTTC
D: -
size: -
J: TRBJ2-7
V: TRBV20-1

CDR3: CASSEVLTGSYEQYF
DNA: TGTGCCAGCAGTGAAGTTCTTACAGGGTCCTACGAGCAGTACTTC
D: -
size: few
J: TRBJ2-7
V: TRBV6-1

CDR3: CAWEIQGYEQYF
DNA: TGTGCCTGGGAAATACAGGGCTACGAGCAGTACTTC
D: -
size: -
J: TRBJ2-7
V: TRBV30

CDR3: CASSHPAAGVYEQYF
DNA: TGTGCCAGCAGTCACCCTGCCGCAGGGGTCTACGAGCAGTACTTC
D: -
size: -
J: TRBJ2-7
V: TRBV6-5

CDR3: CASSVSASGGYEQFF
DNA: TGTGCCAGCAGCGTCTCTGCTAGCGGGGGTTATGAGCAGTTCTTC
D: TRBD2
size: -
J: TRBJ2-1
V: TRBV9

CDR3: CASSLVGEASNEKLFF
DNA: TGTGCCAGCAGCTTAGTTGGGGAGGCGAGTAATGAAAAACTGTTTTTT
D: -
size: -
J: TRBJ1-4
V: TRBV7-6

CDR3: CASSSAYGEQYF
DNA: TGTGCCAGCAGTTCAGCCTACGGGGAGCAGTACTTC
D: -
size: -
J: TRBJ2-7
V: TRBV6-5

CDR3: CASSGRQDGGGEQYF
DNA: TGCGCCAGCAGCGGAAGACAGGATGGAGGTGGCGAGCAGTACTTC
D: -
size: -
J: TRBJ2-7
V: TRBV5-1

CDR3: CASSVYPTGELFF
DNA: TGCGCCAGCAGTGTATATCCCACCGGGGAGCTGTTTTTT
D: -
size: -
J: TRBJ2-2
V: TRBV10-1

CDR3: CASSPKIPRGGGNTEAFF
DNA: TGTGCCAGCAGCCCCAAAATCCCCAGAGGTGGCGGGAACACTGAAGCTTTCTTT
D: -
size: -
J: TRBJ1-1
V: TRBV7-9

CDR3: CASSPGLAIYEQFF
DNA: TGTGCCAGCAGCCCGGGACTAGCGATCTATGAGCAGTTCTTC
D: TRBD2
size: -
J: TRBJ2-1
V: TRBV9

CDR3: CASRPSRGYRSNQPQHF
DNA: TGTGCCAGTAGACCAAGCAGAGGCTATAGAAGCAATCAGCCCCAGCATTTT
D: -
size: -
J: TRBJ1-5
V: TRBV19

CDR3: CASSLARLTDTQYF
DNA: TGCGCCAGCAGCTTGGCAAGACTCACAGATACGCAGTATTTT
D: -
size: -
J: TRBJ2-3
V: TRBV5-1

CDR3: CASSVSGTSGGSGELFF
DNA: TGTGCCAGCAGCGTATCCGGGACTAGCGGGGGATCTGGGGAGCTGTTTTTT
D: TRBD2
size: -
J: TRBJ2-2
V: TRBV9

CDR3: CASSLTRGRPLYGYTF
DNA: TGTGCCAGCAGCTTAACCAGGGGTCGCCCCCTTTATGGCTACACCTTC
D: -
size: -
J: TRBJ1-2
V: TRBV11-2

CDR3: CASSLPSVGEQFF
DNA: TGTGCCAGCAGCTTGCCCAGCGTCGGTGAGCAGTTCTTC
D: -
size: -
J: TRBJ2-1
V: TRBV5-4

CDR3: CASSQGPGDQPQHF
DNA: TGTGCCAGCAGCCAAGGTCCGGGAGATCAGCCCCAGCATTTT
D: -
size: -
J: TRBJ1-5
V: TRBV3-1/TRBV3-2

CDR3: CATDGGQGPYSNQPQHF
DNA: TGTGCCACTGACGGCGGACAGGGACCTTATAGCAATCAGCCCCAGCATTTT
D: TRBD1
size: -
J: TRBJ1-5
V: TRBV28

CDR3: CASSHQPAGGSVGTQYF
DNA: TGTGCCAGCAGCCACCAACCAGCGGGGGGTTCTGTGGGGACCCAGTACTTC
D: TRBD2
size: -
J: TRBJ2-5
V: TRBV3-1/TRBV3-2

CDR3: CASSFQGSTEAFF
DNA: TGTGCCAGCAGTTTCCAGGGCAGCACTGAAGCTTTCTTT
D: -
size: few
J: TRBJ1-1
V: TRBV12-3/TRBV12-4

CDR3: CASSEPGLAGGRQFF
DNA: TGTGCCAGCAGTGAACCCGGACTAGCGGGGGGCCGGCAGTTCTTC
D: TRBD2
size: -
J: TRBJ2-1
V: TRBV25-1

CDR3: CASSFLSTGGWGNQPQHF
DNA: TGTGCCAGCAGCTTTTTATCTACAGGGGGTTGGGGCAATCAGCCCCAGCATTTT
D: TRBD1
size: -
J: TRBJ1-5
V: TRBV7-2

CDR3: CASSRTLDRYTGELFF
DNA: TGCGCCAGCAGCCGGACCCTTGACAGATACACCGGGGAGCTGTTTTTT
D: -
size: -
J: TRBJ2-2
V: TRBV4-1

CDR3: CASRLRTGMNTEAFF
DNA: TGTGCCAGCAGGCTCCGAACAGGGATGAACACTGAAGCTTTCTTT
D: -
size: -
J: TRBJ1-1
V: TRBV2

CDR3: CASSLIPRGAGEQYF
DNA: TGCGCCAGCAGCTTGATCCCCCGGGGGGCAGGGGAGCAGTACTTC
D: -
size: once
J: TRBJ2-7
V: TRBV5-1

CDR3: CASSIRTGGANTGELFF
DNA: TGTGCCAGTAGTATTAGGACAGGGGGCGCGAACACCGGGGAGCTGTTTTTT
D: TRBD1
size: -
J: TRBJ2-2
V: TRBV19

CDR3: CASSKSFTGSEAFF
DNA: TGTGCCAGCAGCAAATCGTTCACCGGGTCTGAAGCTTTCTTT
D: -
size: -
J: TRBJ1-1
V: TRBV21-1

CDR3: CASSARESYNSPLHF
DNA: TGTGCCAGCAGCGCAAGGGAGTCCTATAATTCACCCCTCCACTTT
D: -
size: few
J: TRBJ1-6
V: TRBV7-9

CDR3: CASSQGGSGVSTDTQYF
DNA: TGCGCCAGCAGCCAAGGGGGTAGCGGGGTCTCGACAGATACGCAGTATTTT
D: TRBD2
size: -
J: TRBJ2-3
V: TRBV4-1

CDR3: CATKVQGANEKLFF
DNA: TGTGCCACCAAAGTACAGGGGGCTAATGAAAAACTGTTTTTT
D: TRBD1
size: -
J: TRBJ1-4
V: TRBV6-5

CDR3: CATRTGDLIEAFF
DNA: TGTGCCACCAGAACAGGGGATTTGATTGAAGCTTTCTTT
D: TRBD1
size: -
J: TRBJ1-1
V: TRBV10-3

CDR3: CASSLGLGLPGGETQYF
DNA: TGTGCCAGCAGCTTGGGGCTGGGACTTCCCGGAGGGGAGACCCAGTACTTC
D: -
size: -
J: TRBJ2-5
V: TRBV11-2